The present TCR beta chain was sequenced within a study of T cell responses to AZD1222 COVID-19 vaccine (dated by TCRdb to the early 2020s). For context, the study as a whole: AZD1222 recipients whose second dose came at about 4 weeks and those whose second dose came at about 12 weeks were combined into one group, since spike-specific TCR depth and breadth did not differ between the two schedules. A total of about 230 trial participants underwent TCR sequencing, of whom nearly 210 received two doses of AZD1222 and about 25 received two doses of the MenACWY control vaccine. Trial participants were enrolled by age into subgroups of 18-55, 56-69 and 70-plus years, and roughly 150, 30 and 60 TCR-sequenced participants, respectively, were included in these subgroups. On the study overall, not on this receptor specifically: Participants were mostly white British, with more females than males. The authors suggested clonal diversity may have been underestimated. Because no day 14 peak-response samples were available, repertoires were characterized only after the peak T cell response. CD4 TCRs associated with the vaccine covered the entire spike protein, and the dominant responses were in regions 160-218 and 743-854. In the small 56-69-year group, the increase in depth fell short of significance, most likely because of low power. A significant rise in spike-specific TCR breadth and depth was observed after two AZD1222 doses relative to day 0 and relative to MenACWY recipients. Conclusions about previously exposed vaccinees were limited because only six AZD1222 recipients were SARS-CoV-2 seropositive at baseline. Reportedly, almost half of the unique spike-specific TCRs recognized epitopes lying outside the regions that are mutated in the B.1.351 and B.1.1.7 variants.

In its sample, this clone was seen a few times. Its antigen is currently not known. No base qualities exist here, and no much larger clone lies one base off it. Taken from cysteine to phenylalanine, the CDR3 has 12 residues. CDR3 DNA is the only sequence kept; it has 36 bases, read in frame from the first base. In the germline V gene, CDR1 corresponds to MDHEN and CDR2 to SYDVKM. The V and J ends are trimmed by 10 bases and 1 base, leaving 10 bases between them. The CDR3 regions of human TCRbeta chains were analyzed by immunosequencing. The authors' analysis ran thus. Repertoire TCRs were matched against a reference library of SARS-CoV-2-specific TCRs generated with the MIRA antigen-specificity platform. Breadth was defined as the fraction of unique TCRs that were SARS-CoV-2-associated. Depth was defined as the fraction of total T cells that were SARS-CoV-2-associated. Using the MIRA data, every spike-specific TCR was mapped to the spike region that the TCR reacted to and assigned to either a CD4 or a CD8 class. Log10-transformed breadth and depth values were compared by one-way ANOVA with Sidak's multiple comparisons tests. TCRdb took over this immuneACCESS table, retaining in-frame rearrangements with V and J assigned. Such tables are incomplete; in checked studies, under half of the missing clones stem from an unresolved V gene, and the remainder is unexplained. The DNA was the basis for D and trimming; V, J and clone size are from that table. Within this sample are 100,000 or so clones, with approximately 86% of them counted one time only. The ten largest make up under 1.5% of the sample.

The sample's time point label, decoded: baseline before first vaccination. Vaccinee samples were obtained from the UK trials COV001 and COV002, which included a single-blind randomized controlled phase 2/3 trial of AZD1222 (ChAdOx1 nCoV-19) in healthy adults. For TCRbeta chain sequencing, PBMC samples were collected from trial participants at day 0 and at day 28 after the second dose. This chain is built from TRBV28 and TRBJ1-1; there is no confident call for the D gene. The sequence derives from an adult in good health. The sequencing used peripheral blood, collected on day 0 of AZD1222 vaccination. The nucleotide sequence is TGTGCCAACACTCCTACGAACACTGAAGCTTTCTTT. Translated, it gives CANTPTNTEAFF.